This T cell receptor beta chain was observed in a study of neurological immune-mediated disorders. The authors obtained over 180 million TCR-beta sequences from 15-18 subjects per sequencing run. Each CDR3 protein is one row after TCRdb ran MiXCR on the 5' RACE reads. Here the sample spans under 90,000 distinct CDR3 sequences, around 9.9% being singletons. The V gene end was trimmed by 3 bases and the J gene end by 5 bases; junction bases not matched to a gene: 6. The CDR3 contains 14 residues. The germline V gene encodes CDR1 SGHDN and CDR2 FVKESK. Healthy control samples came from blood bank volunteers in Maryland, USA. Unsorted libraries used 2 million PBMCs kept at -80 degrees C. The table lists this clonotype with many counts.

The specimen sequenced was PBMCs. The sequence came from a man aged 45 to 65 in good health. The V call is TRBV14, the J call TRBJ1-1; 7 bases align to TRBD1. CDR3 coding DNA: TGTGCCAGCAGCCAGACCAGGGGGGCAACTGAAGCTTTCTTT. As protein: CASSQTRGATEAFF.